A single sample is the source of the 20 T cell receptor beta chains below, sequenced in a study of long-term antiretroviral therapy in people with HIV. It was version v3.0 of the immunoSEQ assay that was run at survey level. Produced via immunoSEQ multiplex PCR; TCRdb's table is partial and in-frame only. The repertoire holds 10,000 to 15,000 clones, with 88% as singletons. The sequencing used unsorted PBMCs, collected 2.1 years after starting antiretroviral therapy. The receptors originated from a middle-aged woman with HIV.

The chain joins TRBV29-1 to TRBJ2-7; the match to TRBD1 covers 12 bases. Trimming at V came to 0 bases and at J to 12 bases, leaving 12 bases not matched to a gene. CDR1 and CDR2 (germline): SQVTM, ANQGSEA. The CDR3 has 15 residues. For the CDR3, the DNA is TGCAGCGTTGAAGATTGGGGGACAGGGGGCTTCTCCGTGTACTTC. Encoded protein: CSVEDWGTGGFSVYF.

The chain uses TRBV5-1 and TRBJ2-1, with TRBD2 as a possible D gene (6 bases). Per germline, CDR1 SGHRS and CDR2 YFSETQ. Trimming left V 5 bases short and J 6 bases short, with 12 bases between. The CDR3 covers 13 residues. CDR3 nucleotides: TGCGCCAGCAGGGACTTGGAGGGCAATGAGCAGTTCTTC. Protein sequence: CASRDLEGNEQFF.

The chain combines TRBV5-5 with TRBJ1-4; D is unresolved. The CDR3 runs to 17 residues. CDR1 is SGHKS and CDR2 is YYEKEE in the germline V gene (reference sequence). V gave up 2 bases and J gave up 1 base, with 15 bases separating them. CDR3 sequence: CASSFLVRVETNEKLFF. The CDR3 DNA is TGTGCCAGCAGCTTCCTAGTGCGGGTAGAAACTAATGAAAAACTGTTTTTT.

The chain is built from TRBV5-4 and TRBJ1-1, with 7 nucleotides matching TRBD1. This CDR3 has 17 residues. From germline, CDR1 is SGHNT and CDR2 YYREEE (reference sequence). J gave up 1 base and V 0 bases, and 9 bases lay outside the gene matches. CDR3 nucleotide sequence: TGTGCCAGCAGCTTGGCCCCCGGACAGGCGAAGAACACTGAAGCTTTCTTT. It encodes CASSLAPGQAKNTEAFF.

The J gene is TRBJ2-7, the V gene TRBV7-2, with D uncertain. The germline gives CDR1 SGHTA, CDR2 FQGNSA. This CDR3 comprises 13 residues. Trimming cost V 5 bases and J 1 base, with 9 bases left between them. CDR3 bases: TGTGCCAGCAGCCACCATCCATCCTACGAGCAGTACTTC. It specifies CASSHHPSYEQYF.

This clone was seen once. CDR3 nucleotides: TGCGCCAGCAGCGTATACAGGGTTGAGGGTGAAGCTTTCTTT. This gives the protein CASSVYRVEGEAFF. The rearrangement links TRBV5-1 to TRBJ1-1; D possibly corresponds to TRBD1 (6 bases). The CDR3 has 14 amino acids. CDR1 is SGHRS and CDR2 is YFSETQ in the germline V gene. V lost 4 bases, J lost 7 bases, and 17 bases lay in between.

The gene calls are TRBV23-1 and TRBJ1-1, with 8 bases that match TRBD1. TRBV23-1 is known as an ORF, though its function is uncertain. V shed 7 bases, J shed 1 base, and the junction held 11 bases outside the gene matches. This CDR3 is 16 amino acids long. CDR3 in amino acids: CASMPGQVFWNTEAFF. Here the CDR3 DNA reads TGCGCCAGCATGCCGGGACAGGTGTTTTGGAACACTGAAGCTTTCTTT.

The chain couples TRBV4-3 to TRBJ1-4, with 7 bases aligning to TRBD1. The germline V gene has CDR1 LGHNA and CDR2 YSLEER. J was trimmed by 8 bases and V by 3 bases; bases with no gene match: 9. CDR3 size: 15 residues. The CDR3 DNA is TGCGCCAGCAGCCATTTCCAGGGGGGGACGGAAAAACTGTTTTTT. It yields the protein CASSHFQGGTEKLFF.

This clone was counted a single time. The chain uses TRBV5-1 and TRBJ1-1; TRBD1 is a possible D gene (5 bases). V lost 7 bases and J lost 1, with 17 bases in between. Germline loops: CDR1 SGHRS, CDR2 YFSETQ. The CDR3 has 15 amino acids. The CDR3 is CASALVGQSNTEAFF. The CDR3 coding sequence is TGCGCCAGCGCCTTAGTGGGGCAGTCGAACACTGAAGCTTTCTTT. The variable domain in full, completed from reference TRBV5-1 and TRBJ1-1, reads KAGVTQTPRYLIKTRGQQVTLSCSPISGHRSVSWYQQTPGQGLQFLFEYFSETQRNKGNFPGRFSGRQFSNSRSEMNVSTLELGDSALYLCASALVGQSNTEAFFGQGTRLTVV.

The chain uses TRBV29-1 and TRBJ2-7; 7 nucleotides match TRBD1. CDR1 and CDR2 from the germline V gene are SQVTM and ANQGSEA. V gave up 6 bases and J gave up 2 bases; unmatched junction bases: 4. CDR3 length: 12 amino acids. The CDR3 DNA sequence: TGCAGCGTGAGACAGGGACCCTACGAGCAGTACTTC. Translated: CSVRQGPYEQYF.

The gene calls are TRBV7-9 and TRBJ2-3; a possible D gene is TRBD2 (6 bases). The CDR3 extends over 15 amino acids. From germline, CDR1 is SEHNR and CDR2 FQNEAQ (reference sequence). Between the trimmed V and J ends, which lost 5 bases and 5 bases, there was a span of 17 bases. This chain's CDR3 is CASSLQTRLVDTQYF. In nucleotides, the CDR3 is TGTGCCAGCAGCCTCCAGACTAGGTTAGTAGATACGCAGTATTTT.

The chain combines TRBV29-1 with TRBJ1-1; D uncertain. The germline V gene has CDR1 SQVTM and CDR2 ANQGSEA. The V end was cut by 6 bases, the J end by 5 bases, with 22 bases between. The CDR3 contains 15 residues. Written as DNA, the CDR3 is TGCAGCGTGGCGTCCGGACGTTTAAGGAGGACTGAAGCTTTCTTT. It specifies CSVASGRLRRTEAFF. Full variable domain (outside the CDR3, taken from reference TRBV29-1 and TRBJ1-1): SAVISQKPSRDICQRGTSLTIQCQVDSQVTMMFWYRQQPGQSLTLIATANQGSEATYESGFVIDKFPISRPNLTFSTLTVSNMSPEDSSIYLCSVASGRLRRTEAFFGQGTRLTVV.

The chain joins TRBV30 to TRBJ1-1; the D gene is possibly TRBD1 (6 bases). The CDR3 length is 14 residues. V lost 4 bases and J lost 5, with 17 bases in between. Germline CDR1 GTSNPN, CDR2 SVGIG (reference sequence). In nucleotides, the CDR3 is TGTGCCTGGACTCTGGCTGGGGGCGCGACTGAAGCTTTCTTT. This codes for CAWTLAGGATEAFF. Looking up the rest from reference TRBV30 and TRBJ1-1 gives the full variable domain: SQTIHQWPATLVQPVGSPLSLECTVEGTSNPNLYWYRQAAGRGLQLLFYSVGIGQISSEVPQNLSASRPQDRQFILSSKKLLLSDSGFYLCAWTLAGGATEAFFGQGTRLTVV.

Only one count was recorded for this clone. The chain is built from TRBV5-1 and TRBJ2-3; a possible D gene is TRBD1 (6 bases). This CDR3 region has 16 residues. The germline V gene encodes CDR1 SGHRS and CDR2 YFSETQ. Trimming shortened V by 0 bases and J by 2 bases, and 13 bases separated the two germline ends. In nucleotides, the CDR3 is TGCGCCAGCAGCTTGGAGGGGGTTGGCTCCACAGATACGCAGTATTTT. It translates to CASSLEGVGSTDTQYF.

This clone was observed once. The gene calls are TRBV30 and TRBJ2-3; 7 bases line up with TRBD1. The J segment lost 2 bases and the V segment lost 4 bases, leaving 6 bases of the junction unmatched. This CDR3 spans 14 amino acids. Germline V gene sequence: CDR1 GTSNPN, CDR2 SVGIG (reference sequence). The CDR3 loop reads CAWNRGTDTDTQYF. Written as DNA, the CDR3 is TGTGCCTGGAACAGGGGTACGGACACAGATACGCAGTATTTT. Looking up the rest from reference TRBV30 and TRBJ2-3 gives the full variable domain: SQTIHQWPATLVQPVGSPLSLECTVEGTSNPNLYWYRQAAGRGLQLLFYSVGIGQISSEVPQNLSASRPQDRQFILSSKKLLLSDSGFYLCAWNRGTDTDTQYFGPGTRLTVL.

The chain couples TRBV6-5 to TRBJ2-3; the D call may be TRBD1 or TRBD2 (5 bases each). The germline V gene has CDR1 MNHEY and CDR2 SVGAGI. The V gene lost 6 bases and the J gene lost 5 bases, with 18 bases spanning the gap. The CDR3 totals 15 residues. CDR3 in amino acids: CASSPYRGAGDTQYF. The CDR3 coding sequence is TGTGCCAGCAGCCCCTACCGAGGGGCGGGAGATACGCAGTATTTT.

In nucleotides, the CDR3 is TGTGCCAGCAGCTTCGGACAGGCTGAATACGAGCAGTACTTC. Its protein is CASSFGQAEYEQYF. V is TRBV11-2 and J is TRBJ2-7; 7 bases align to TRBD1. V gave up 3 bases and J gave up 4 bases; unmatched junction bases: 6. The CDR3 contains 14 residues. Germline V CDR1 and CDR2: SGHAT, FQNNGV.

The CDR3 region has the DNA TGTGCCAGCACACAGGGGGCGAGGGGAAACACCATATATTTT. It specifies CASTQGARGNTIYF. This chain joins TRBV11-2 and TRBJ1-3; the match to TRBD1 covers 9 bases. The J segment lost 4 bases and the V segment lost 7 bases, leaving 5 bases of the junction unmatched. CDR3 length: 14 residues. Germline CDR1 and CDR2: SGHAT and FQNNGV.

This chain joins TRBV11-3 and TRBJ2-3; 11 bases are shared with TRBD1. V lost 1 base, J lost 8 bases, and 5 bases stayed unmatched. The CDR3 sequence is 15 residues long. Per germline, CDR1 SGHNT and CDR2 YENEEA. The CDR3, as DNA: TGTGCCAGCAGCTTAGCCGGACAGGGGGCCGGTACGCAGTATTTT. Its protein product is CASSLAGQGAGTQYF.

This chain links TRBV5-1 with TRBJ2-5; D remains unclear. The CDR3 sequence is 13 residues long. The V gene's germline CDR1 is SGHRS and CDR2 YFSETQ. V lost 0 bases to trimming and J lost 4 bases, with 7 bases between them. The CDR3 here is CASSLGQAETQYF. CDR3 coding DNA: TGCGCCAGCAGCTTGGGCCAGGCAGAGACCCAGTACTTC.